This T cell receptor beta chain comes out of a study of somatic mutations in cytotoxic T cells in rheumatoid arthritis. As processed by the authors: Patient CD8+ clones larger than 1% rarely matched published virus-specific TCRB sequences. Here immunoSEQ multiplex PCR was the method, and the copy in TCRdb shows in-frame clones only, minus some. That table supplies the V and J calls and clone size; D and trimming were determined from the DNA. This sample has 4,000 to 5,000 clones, with 80% to 90% found just once. The germline V gene encodes CDR1 MGHRA and CDR2 YSYEKL. This CDR3 spans 18 amino acids. V lost 4 bases to trimming and J lost 6 bases; unmatched junction nucleotides: 12. Positive magnetic bead selection, which isolated the CD4+ and CD8+ cells, was followed by a flow cytometry check of purity. Of note for this clone: As yet, its antigen is unknown.

Overall study findings and caveats: Among rheumatoid arthritis patients and age-matched healthy controls, CD8+ T-cell clonality was not significantly different.

This clonotype was sampled from a woman in her seventies with rheumatoid arthritis. V gene TRBV4-1 combines with J gene TRBJ2-1; 13 nucleotides agree with TRBD2. Material for sequencing was CD8+ T cells sorted from blood. The CDR3 loop reads CASSPLHWTSGSFNEQFF. Written as DNA, the CDR3 is TGCGCCAGCAGCCCACTCCATTGGACTAGCGGGAGTTTCAATGAGCAGTTCTTC.